A selection of T cell receptor beta chains follows, all from one sample in a study of T cell responses to AZD1222 COVID-19 vaccine. Clones were sequenced by immunoSEQ multiplex PCR, and TCRdb holds only the in-frame ones, with some missing. Here the sample spans roughly 80,000 clones, roughly 86% being singletons. The material sequenced was peripheral blood, taken on day 0 of MenACWY control vaccination. The receptors were gathered from an adult in good health. Both conserved end residues are part of each CDR3. A D gene is named only where the DNA matches it firmly. Clone size, where shown, is once, few, many, or a class for clones that have expanded.

abundance,v_gene,j_gene,d_gene,CDR3nt,CDR3aa
NA,TRBV30,TRBJ2-7,NA,TGTGCCTGGAGTGAGAAAGGCTCCTACGAGCAGTACTTC,CAWSEKGSYEQYF
once,TRBV3-1/TRBV3-2,TRBJ1-2,NA,TGTGCCAGCAGCCTCGCTGGGGCGAACTATGGCTACACCTTC,CASSLAGANYGYTF
NA,TRBV20-1,TRBJ1-5,NA,TGCAGTGCTAGTGGCACAGGGACGGGCCAGCCCCAGCATTTT,CSASGTGTGQPQHF
NA,TRBV4-3,TRBJ1-2,NA,TGCGCCAGCAGCCAAGACGGAGCTAACTATGGCTACACCTTC,CASSQDGANYGYTF
NA,TRBV4-1,TRBJ1-2,NA,TGCGCCAGCAGCCAACACCCACAGGACCGAGGCATCTATGGCTACACCTTC,CASSQHPQDRGIYGYTF
NA,TRBV9,TRBJ1-1,NA,TGTGCCAGCAGCGTAGAGGGGGGCGTAGGCACTGAAGCTTTCTTT,CASSVEGGVGTEAFF
once,TRBV28,TRBJ2-1,NA,TGTGCCAGCAGTTTATCTAGGGTTTTGGAGCAGTTCTTC,CASSLSRVLEQFF
NA,TRBV5-4,TRBJ1-1,TRBD1,TGTGCCAGCAGGCCAACAGGGGGCGGTACTGAAGCTTTCTTT,CASRPTGGGTEAFF
NA,TRBV12-5,TRBJ2-7,NA,TGTGCTAAAGGCCGTCCCTACAGCCTTTACGAGCAGTACTTC,CAKGRPYSLYEQYF
NA,TRBV19,TRBJ1-1,NA,TGTGCCAGTAGTCTGACTCTTAGCACTGAAGCTTTCTTT,CASSLTLSTEAFF
few,TRBV7-8,TRBJ1-4,NA,TGTGCCAGCAGCTTAGCGGAGAACCCGGTCTTGTTTTTT,CASSLAENPVLFF
NA,TRBV19,TRBJ1-2,NA,TGTGCCAGTAGTATCACTGAGGTACGGGGCTACACCTTC,CASSITEVRGYTF
NA,TRBV5-1,TRBJ1-5,NA,TGCGCCAGCAGCTTGGACGGCACCTTATATCAGCCCCAGCATTTT,CASSLDGTLYQPQHF
few,TRBV7-9,TRBJ2-2,NA,TGTGCCAGCAGCCGGACCCAACAGGCATCAGACACCGGGGAGCTGTTTTTT,CASSRTQQASDTGELFF
few,TRBV27,TRBJ2-2,NA,TGTGCCAGCAGTCCCCCCACGGACACCGGGGAGCTGTTTTTT,CASSPPTDTGELFF
NA,TRBV19,TRBJ1-3,NA,TGTGCCAGTAGTATAGGGACAACCTCTGGAAACACCATATATTTT,CASSIGTTSGNTIYF
NA,TRBV5-1,TRBJ2-7,TRBD1,TGCGCCAGTGGGGACAGCTACGAGCAGTACTTC,CASGDSYEQYF
many,TRBV5-1,TRBJ2-1,NA,TGCGCCAGCAGCTCCACGGGACCCTCAAATGAGCAGTTCTTC,CASSSTGPSNEQFF
NA,TRBV4-3,TRBJ1-2,NA,TGCGCCAGCAGCCAAGATGAGGGCAGCTATGGCTACACCTTC,CASSQDEGSYGYTF
NA,TRBV7-3,TRBJ2-2,NA,TGTGCCAGCAGCGGGAATGGGGGCGCATGGACCGGGGAGCTGTTTTTT,CASSGNGGAWTGELFF
NA,TRBV4-3,TRBJ2-2,TRBD2,TGCGCCAGCAGCCAAGACGGAGCTAGCGGGGGCAGACAGTTGTTTTTT,CASSQDGASGGRQLFF
once,TRBV10-3,TRBJ1-2,NA,TGTGCCATCAGTGAGTCAGGGACGGTGGGAGGCTACACCTTC,CAISESGTVGGYTF
NA,TRBV7-9,TRBJ2-7,TRBD1,TGTGCCAGCAGCCCCGAGGGCAGGGGGAACCGCGAGCAGTACTTC,CASSPEGRGNREQYF
NA,TRBV19,TRBJ2-3,TRBD2,TGTGCCAGTAGTGATCCGGGACTAGAGGTAACAGATACGCAGTATTTT,CASSDPGLEVTDTQYF
NA,TRBV5-4,TRBJ2-2,NA,TGTGCCAGCAGCCCCGGGCAGGGGAGCACCGGGGAGCTGTTTTTT,CASSPGQGSTGELFF
NA,TRBV11-2,TRBJ2-3,NA,TGTGCCAGCCGCACCCGGGGGGCAGGCACAGATACGCAGTATTTT,CASRTRGAGTDTQYF
NA,TRBV6-5,TRBJ1-1,NA,TGTGCCAGCAGTCCGGGCCCCGTCGGCACTGAAGCTTTCTTT,CASSPGPVGTEAFF
NA,TRBV27,TRBJ1-1,NA,TGTGCCAGCAGCTGGGGGGGGGCCCTATCGAACACTGAAGCTTTCTTT,CASSWGGALSNTEAFF
NA,TRBV2,TRBJ2-3,TRBD1,TGTGCCAGCAGGGGGGACAGGGGGACCACAGATACGCAGTATTTT,CASRGDRGTTDTQYF
many,TRBV7-9,TRBJ1-5,NA,TGTGCCAGCAGCTTAGCGGGGGGACCTCAGCCCCAGCATTTT,CASSLAGGPQPQHF
NA,TRBV12-3/TRBV12-4,TRBJ1-1,NA,TGTGCCAGCAGTTTCGGAACCACTGAAGCTTTCTTT,CASSFGTTEAFF
few,TRBV7-2,TRBJ2-4,NA,TGTGCCAGCAGCTTAGTCGGGAAGGGGGGAGCCAAAAACATTCAGTACTTC,CASSLVGKGGAKNIQYF
NA,TRBV7-3,TRBJ2-1,NA,TGTGCCAGCAGCTCCACTCAGGGGAGTGAGCAGTTCTTC,CASSSTQGSEQFF
NA,TRBV14,TRBJ2-3,TRBD2,TGTGCCAGCAGCCCCCCAAGCAAATTAGCGGGGGTGACAGATACGCAGTATTTT,CASSPPSKLAGVTDTQYF
NA,TRBV9,TRBJ1-6,NA,TGTGCCAGCAGCGAGCGAGGTTCTTATAATTCACCCCTCCACTTT,CASSERGSYNSPLHF
NA,TRBV6-1,TRBJ1-2,NA,TGTGCCAGCAGTGAACCCGGCTACACCTTC,CASSEPGYTF
NA,TRBV5-1,TRBJ1-2,TRBD1,TGCGCCAGCAGCGGCGGGACAGGGCTCAACTATGGCTACACCTTC,CASSGGTGLNYGYTF
NA,TRBV6-2/TRBV6-3,TRBJ1-5,NA,TGTGCCAGCAGTTACTCCACCCATCAGCCCCAGCATTTT,CASSYSTHQPQHF
NA,TRBV6-5,TRBJ2-3,TRBD2,TGTGCCAGCAGAGGGCTAGCGGGGGGCACAGATACGCAGTATTTT,CASRGLAGGTDTQYF
few,TRBV5-4,TRBJ1-4,NA,TGTGCCAGCAGGAGATTCGACCATGGAGAAAAACTGTTTTTT,CASRRFDHGEKLFF
NA,TRBV10-3,TRBJ2-7,NA,TGTGCCATCAGTGACGGGCAGTACGAGCAGTACTTC,CAISDGQYEQYF
NA,TRBV6-2/TRBV6-3,TRBJ1-5,TRBD1,TGTGCCAGCAGTCCCAACAGGGGGGGGATGAGCAATCAGCCCCAGCATTTT,CASSPNRGGMSNQPQHF
NA,TRBV28,TRBJ1-6,NA,TGTGCCAGCAGTTATCCAGGAGGGAATTCACCCCTCCACTTT,CASSYPGGNSPLHF
NA,TRBV7-9,TRBJ2-7,TRBD1,TGTGCCAGCAGCCCCCGGGACAGACTCTACGAGCAGTACTTC,CASSPRDRLYEQYF
NA,TRBV5-1,TRBJ2-7,TRBD2,TGCGCCAGCGCTAGCGGCTACGAGCAGTACTTC,CASASGYEQYF
NA,TRBV6-5,TRBJ1-5,NA,TGTGCCAGCAGTTACAGGAGTAGCAATCAGCCCCAGCATTTT,CASSYRSSNQPQHF
few,TRBV4-3,TRBJ1-6,NA,TGCGCCAGCAGCCAAGATCCGGAGGTCGGGTATTCACCCCTCCACTTT,CASSQDPEVGYSPLHF
NA,TRBV4-1,TRBJ1-1,TRBD1,TGCGCCAGCAGCCACCCCCAGGGGGCCGGGACTGAAGCTTTCTTT,CASSHPQGAGTEAFF
NA,TRBV7-3,TRBJ1-1,NA,TGTGCCAGCAGCTTAATCACCCCCCAAGCTTTCTTT,CASSLITPQAFF
NA,TRBV7-2,TRBJ1-1,NA,TGTGCCAGCACCCTGGGGGGGACGACTGAAGCTTTCTTT,CASTLGGTTEAFF
NA,TRBV7-8,TRBJ1-2,NA,TGTGCCAGCAGCTTAGGGCAGGGAAGAGGGTATGGCTACACCTTC,CASSLGQGRGYGYTF
NA,TRBV3-1/TRBV3-2,TRBJ1-3,NA,TGTGCCAGCAGCCAAGGAGGGGATAGCACCATATATTTT,CASSQGGDSTIYF
NA,TRBV12-3/TRBV12-4,TRBJ1-6,TRBD1,TGTGCCAGCTCCCAGGGGGGGGATTCACCCCTCCACTTT,CASSQGGDSPLHF
NA,TRBV15,TRBJ2-1,NA,TGTGCCACCAGCAGAGGAGGGGGGCTGAGCAATGAGCAGTTCTTC,CATSRGGGLSNEQFF
NA,TRBV3-1/TRBV3-2,TRBJ1-1,TRBD1,TGTGCCAGCAGCCACCAGACGACAGGGGGACGGACTGAAGCTTTCTTT,CASSHQTTGGRTEAFF